Listed here is a single T cell receptor beta chain. The target antigen is unknown. This specimen belongs to a study of siplizumab effects on memory and regulatory T cells. Study results and limitations: Naive T cell populations appeared to exhibit greater diversity than memory cells and appeared to be major alloresponse contributors. The mean Treg-derived percentage of mappable alloreactive CD4+ clones was 65% to 75% with siplizumab compared with 25% to 30% in controls.

V shed 3 bases and J shed 2 bases, with 8 bases lying between them. This CDR3 is 14 amino acids long. The V gene's germline CDR1 is SGHVS and CDR2 FNYEAQ. Roughly 9.8 x 10^4 TCR templates were assayed per sample. Method: immunoSEQ multiplex PCR; TCRdb's copy keeps in-frame clones and lacks some. The repertoire includes over 100,000 clones, about 90% of them detected once, and under 0.75% sits in the top ten. Sequencing was done on a sample of Tregs sorted from blood. This chain joins TRBV7-6 and TRBJ1-3, with D unclear. The source is a human donor in good health. CDR3 in amino acids: CASSLGTPGNTIYF. The CDR3 DNA is TGTGCCAGCAGCTTGGGTACGCCTGGAAACACCATATATTTT.